A single TCR beta chain is shown here with its context. Its antigen is unidentified. Generated by immunoSEQ multiplex PCR, the TCRdb table keeps only in-frame clones and is missing some. The sample has 1,400,000 or so clones, 97% to 99% seen once. This record comes from a study of shared clonotypes between healthy human individuals. Overall study findings and caveats: How much donors shared clonotypes was expected to be affected by sequencing depth.

Trimming removed 0 bases at V and 6 bases at J, with 11 bases between. CDR1 is MGHDK and CDR2 is SYGVNS in the germline V gene. This CDR3 spans 14 amino acids. The rearrangement uses TRBV25-1 and TRBJ1-2, with D possibly TRBD1 on 6 matching bases. The sequenced sample consisted of naive CD4+ T cells sorted from blood. Sample subset: CD45RA+ positively selected. This TCR came from a man aged 25-45 years in good health. The DNA of the CDR3 is TGTGCCAGCAGTGAATACCCAGGGGTGAATGGCTACACCTTC. Residues: CASSEYPGVNGYTF.